The entry below gives a single TCR beta chain sequence along with its context. V was clipped by 5 bases and J by 4 bases; unmatched bases: 6. This CDR3 region has 15 residues. CDR1 is SGHVS and CDR2 is FQNEAQ in the germline V gene. The data belong to a study of technical replicates of blood from a few donors. Profiled with immunoSEQ multiplex PCR; TCRdb holds only in-frame clones, not every one. The sample consists of around 83,000 clones, approximately 93% of them appearing once. The chain joins TRBV7-8 to TRBJ2-3; 10 bases are shared with TRBD2. The receptor's source is a human donor in good health. The sample consisted of T cells isolated from PBMCs. The CDR3 loop reads CASSQNSGRADTQYF. CDR3 DNA: TGTGCCAGCAGCCAAAACAGCGGGAGGGCAGATACGCAGTATTTT.